This TCR beta chain is from a study of blood T cell repertoires in COVID-19 (dated by TCRdb to 2020 to 2022). Broadly, across the study: Collaborator samples came from the United States, Italy and Spain and covered acute and convalescent phases of COVID-19. The material from the prospective study consisted of cDNA or gDNA derived from T cells, B-cell-depleted T cells, or PBMCs. The sample metadata nearly always contained a de-identified subject ID, COVID-19 status, age in years and sex. Samples were obtained from the ongoing ImmuneRACE study (first 160 participants) and from over a thousand subjects provided by 6 global collaborators. A freely available public database, intended as a resource for researchers studying the immune response to SARS-CoV-2, is where the repertoires were released. Where HLA class I and class II types were available, the types were taken from metadata supplied by the sample provider, not from assay-based typing. Deeply sampled blood TCRbeta repertoires from subjects exposed to, actively infected with, or recovered from COVID-19 were included in the dataset.

TCRbeta CDR3 regions were amplified from genomic DNA by means of the immunoSEQ Assay, a bias-controlled multiplex PCR. The study's processing was this. Within the assay, amplification of reference gene primers was used to estimate how many nucleated cells each sample contained. To quantify the absolute abundance of each unique TCRbeta CDR3 rearrangement, sequence reads were collapsed and filtered. For each sample, productive Simpson clonality was calculated as the square root of Simpson's diversity index over productive rearrangements. What TCRdb holds here is the immuneACCESS table cut down to in-frame rearrangements. Part of the clones is not present; checked against another copy, under half of the missing clones reflect an unresolved V gene, and the others are unexplained. The DNA was the basis for D and trimming; V, J and clone size are from that table. Across this sample there are around 190,000 clones, with 88% seen only once. Approximately 4.5% of the sample is held by the ten biggest clonotypes.

This clone was picked up one time. Its antigen has not been determined. No much larger clone exists at a distance of one base, and base qualities are not known. The full study reports these points: Clinical and demographic metadata were provided uncurated, with the amount varying by source and participant.

The collaborating institutions used their own protocols to collect whole blood in K2EDTA tubes. For TCRbeta analysis, collaborators shipped samples in one of three forms: frozen whole blood, isolated PBMCs, or DNA extracted from either of those sample types. The TCR originated in a human donor in a cohort sampled during active COVID-19. The sample consisted of peripheral blood.

The CDR3 reads as follows: CASSSDIKPYEQYF. The bases are TGTGCCAGTAGCTCCGACATAAAGCCCTACGAGCAGTACTTC. The chain is assembled from TRBV19 and TRBJ2-7, with the D gene too uncertain to name. Including the terminal cysteine and phenylalanine, the CDR3 comprises 14 residues. The entry retains the CDR3 DNA only, 42 bases that are in frame from base 1. From a lookup of the germline V gene (reference sequence), CDR1 and CDR2 are LNHDA and SQIVND. V loses 6 bases, J loses 2 bases, and the germline ends lie 14 bases apart.